This note documents a single TCR beta chain sequence. The antigen is not known. Being one base from a much bigger clone, this may be a read error. This specimen comes from a study of post-analysis software for immune sequencing data. The TCR beta cDNA libraries contained unique molecular identifiers. TCRdb processed the PCR reads anew with MiXCR; each CDR3 protein has one entry. The sample has 650,000 to 850,000 distinct CDR3 sequences, 35% to 55% seen once; the top ten hold over 4.5%. The study, taken as a whole, reports: Patients showed TRBV5-6, TRBV5-1 and TRBV20-1 among about five TRBV segments more frequent than in controls.

The CDR3 is 14 amino acids. V gave up 7 bases and J gave up 4 bases; unmatched junction bases: 3. The chain employs TRBV12-3 or TRBV12-4 and TRBJ2-7; TRBD2 aligns across 14 bases. The source of this sequence is a girl aged 5-17 years with multiple sclerosis. The material sequenced was blood. The CDR3: CASIGTSGSYEQYF. The CDR3 DNA reads TGTGCCAGCATCGGGACTAGCGGGAGTTACGAGCAGTACTTC.